Each of the 25 T cell receptor beta chains below was sequenced from the same sample in a study of metastatic and nonmetastatic thyroid tumors. TCRdb re-processed the PCR reads through MiXCR. Among around 20,000 clones, approximately 34% were seen once, and the ten largest hold 29%. There were no patients who had received any treatment before thyroid surgery. Sequenced: tumor tissue. These receptors all stem from a female donor with papillary thyroid cancer or a benign thyroid nodule (not recorded which). Some clones in this sample may be carry-over from other donors' samples.

In its sample, this clone was seen a few times. The chain carries TRBV6-1 and TRBJ2-5; TRBD2 agrees at 16 bases. CDR1 and CDR2 (germline): MNHNS, SASEGT. The V and J ends lost 6 bases and 7 bases, in that order; junction bases with no gene match: 8. This CDR3 has 16 residues. CDR3 sequence reads: CASSLGTSGGEGTQYF. The CDR3 coding sequence is TGTGCCAGCAGCCTAGGGACTAGCGGGGGGGAGGGGACCCAGTACTTC.

In this sample, this clone turned up a few times. This chain connects TRBV6-1 to TRBJ1-1; D is undetermined. With 1 base removed from V and 2 bases from J, the gap between germline ends came to 11 bases. CDR3 size: 15 residues. Per the germline V gene, CDR1 is MNHNS and CDR2 is SASEGT. The CDR3, as DNA: TGTGCCAGCAGTGAAGGGGGTCACCTCAACACTGAAGCTTTCTTT. It translates to CASSEGGHLNTEAFF.

This clone was counted a few times. Other DNA sequences from this sample encode an identical CDR3 as well. CDR3 region: CASSSYPTETYGYTF. The CDR3 DNA is TGTGCCAGCAGTTCCTACCCAACAGAAACCTATGGCTACACCTTC. This rearrangement joins TRBV27 to TRBJ1-2; D is undetermined. This CDR3 is built from 15 residues. V gave up 4 bases and J gave up 4 bases, with 16 bases separating them. The V gene's germline CDR1 is MNHEY and CDR2 SMNVEV (reference sequence).

The rearrangement links TRBV2 to TRBJ2-7, with 8 positions matching TRBD1. The CDR3 runs to 13 residues. Germline loops: CDR1 SNHLY, CDR2 FYNNEI. V lost 6 bases and J lost 3; bases outside the gene matches: 4. The CDR3 is CASSVGQGYEQYF. Written as DNA, the CDR3 is TGTGCCAGCAGCGTTGGACAGGGCTACGAGCAGTACTTC. Together with reference TRBV2 and TRBJ2-7, the CDR3 gives the full variable domain: EPEVTQTPSHQVTQMGQEVILRCVPISNHLYFYWYRQILGQKVEFLVSFYNNEISEKSEIFDDQFSVERPDGSNFTLKIRSTKLEDSAMYFCASSVGQGYEQYFGPGTRLTVT.

The chain has TRBV5-1 and TRBJ2-3; the match to TRBD1 covers 9 bases. After removal of 5 bases from V and 1 base from J, the junction contained 14 bases not matched to a gene. From germline, CDR1 is SGHRS and CDR2 YFSETQ. This CDR3 spans 18 amino acids. CDR3 sequence reads: CASSRGTGMRTGTDTQYF. The CDR3, as DNA: TGCGCCAGCAGTCGCGGGACAGGGATGCGCACTGGCACAGATACGCAGTATTTT. Together with reference TRBV5-1 and TRBJ2-3, the CDR3 gives the full variable domain: KAGVTQTPRYLIKTRGQQVTLSCSPISGHRSVSWYQQTPGQGLQFLFEYFSETQRNKGNFPGRFSGRQFSNSRSEMNVSTLELGDSALYLCASSRGTGMRTGTDTQYFGPGTRLTVL.

J is TRBJ2-1 and V is TRBV19, with unresolved D. CDR3 length: 16 residues. The germline V gene has CDR1 LNHDA and CDR2 SQIVND (reference sequence). The ends were cut back, 5 bases at V and 7 bases at J, with 21 bases in the middle. CDR3 nucleotides: TGTGCCAGTAGTTCCATCGTCAGGCAATTTGGAAATGAGCAGTTCTTC. It is translated as CASSSIVRQFGNEQFF.

The chain has TRBV6-2 or TRBV6-3 and TRBJ1-2, with D uncertain. From germline, CDR1 is MNHEY and CDR2 SVGEGT. V lost 2 bases, J lost 2 bases, and 12 bases lay in between. The CDR3 totals 15 residues. The CDR3 nucleotides read TGTGCCAGCAGTTACGATCCCGGGAGGAACTATGGCTACACCTTC. This gives the protein CASSYDPGRNYGYTF.

The rearrangement joins TRBV6-5 to TRBJ2-2; D is possibly TRBD2 (6 bases). The V and J ends lost 4 bases and 7 bases respectively, with 22 bases between them. CDR1 is MNHEY and CDR2 is SVGAGI in the germline V gene. This CDR3 is built from 17 residues. This chain's CDR3 is CASSFKVPGRWVGELFF. The CDR3 DNA is TGTGCCAGCAGTTTCAAGGTACCGGGGAGGTGGGTCGGGGAGCTGTTTTTT.

The rearrangement uses TRBV5-1 and TRBJ2-5; TRBD2 might be the D (6 bases). Trimming shortened V by 5 bases and J by 3 bases, and 11 bases separated the two germline ends. The CDR3 covers 13 residues. Germline V gives CDR1 SGHRS, CDR2 YFSETQ. This CDR3 reads CASRLGSKETQYF. CDR3 bases: TGCGCCAGCAGACTCGGGAGTAAAGAGACCCAGTACTTC.

The V gene is TRBV11-2, the J gene TRBJ2-5; no firm D call. There are 15 residues in the CDR3. Germline V CDR1 and CDR2: SGHAT, FQNNGV. Trimming left V 7 bases short and J 5 bases short, with 20 bases between. CDR3 in DNA: TGTGCCAGCACTCTCGGGTCTTACCGACTTGAGACCCAGTACTTC. This gives the protein CASTLGSYRLETQYF.

The chain is built from TRBV20-1 and TRBJ2-1; D is perhaps TRBD2 (6 bases). Germline V gene lookup returns CDR1 DFQATT and CDR2 SNEGSKA (reference sequence). Trimming stripped 1 base from V and 8 bases from J, with 12 bases between. This CDR3 has 13 amino acids. The CDR3 DNA reads as TGCAGTGCTAGAGTTTCATGGGGGGATGAGCAGTTCTTC. It codes for CSARVSWGDEQFF.

CDR3 in DNA: TGCGCCAGCAGTGAGTACGGGACAGGTCAAGAGACCCAGTACTTC. Translation: CASSEYGTGQETQYF. V gene TRBV10-2 combines with J gene TRBJ2-5, with 8 bases identical to TRBD1. Germline CDR1 reads WSHSY; CDR2 reads SAAADI. V was clipped by 1 base and J by 2 bases; unmatched bases: 3. The CDR3 has 15 residues.

This clone was observed a few times. This chain connects TRBV2 to TRBJ2-1; D unresolved. CDR1 and CDR2 (germline): SNHLY, FYNNEI. V was trimmed by 3 bases and J by 2 bases, leaving 11 bases between them. The CDR3 is 15 amino acids. The CDR3 sequence: CASSEGLGTYNEQFF. In DNA, the CDR3 is TGTGCCAGCAGTGAGGGGTTAGGGACCTACAATGAGCAGTTCTTC.

There are a few counts of this clone. V and J are TRBV6-1 and TRBJ2-7, with TRBD2 as a possible D gene (6 bases). Germline V gives CDR1 MNHNS, CDR2 SASEGT. The CDR3 extends over 14 amino acids. With 5 bases removed from V and 0 bases from J, the gap between germline ends came to 11 bases. The CDR3 DNA reads TGTGCCAGCAGTTCCACCGGGGGCTCCTACGAGCAGTACTTC. Amino acids: CASSSTGGSYEQYF.

This clone was seen more than once but under ten times. This chain connects TRBV6-1 to TRBJ1-1; D gene ambiguous. CDR3 length: 13 residues. The V gene lost 7 bases and the J gene lost 2 bases, with 11 bases spanning the gap. CDR1 is MNHNS and CDR2 is SASEGT in the germline V gene. In nucleotides, the CDR3 is TGTGCCAGCATCGGACGGGGAAACACTGAAGCTTTCTTT. Amino acid sequence: CASIGRGNTEAFF.

This clone was seen many times. A read error is possible here, since a much larger clone lies one base away. V and J are TRBV7-6 and TRBJ2-3, with 8 positions matching TRBD2. Germline V CDR1 and CDR2: SGHVS, FNYEAQ. With V trimmed by 5 bases and J by 11 bases, 12 bases remained unmatched. The CDR3 sequence is 14 residues long. As DNA, the CDR3 is TGTGCCAGCAGCCCAGAGGGCCCGGGGGGGAAGCAGTATTTT. Protein product: CASSPEGPGGKQYF. The whole variable domain, remainder taken from reference TRBV7-6 and TRBJ2-3, is GAGVSQSPRYKVTKRGQDVALRCDPISGHVSLYWYRQALGQGPEFLTYFNYEAQQDKSGLPNDRFSAERPEGSISTLTIQRTEQRDSAMYRCASSPEGPGGKQYFGPGTRLTVL.

The V call is TRBV6-1, the J call TRBJ1-1; 9 bases map to TRBD1. This CDR3 is 12 amino acids long. Germline V gene sequence: CDR1 MNHNS, CDR2 SASEGT. V lost 6 bases to trimming and J lost 9 bases; unmatched junction nucleotides: 5. The CDR3 DNA follows: TGTGCCAGCAGGCGGGACAGGGTAAAAGCTTTCTTT. This translates into CASRRDRVKAFF.

The chain links TRBV7-8 to TRBJ1-2, with D hard to call. The CDR3 runs 13 residues. CDR1 is SGHVS, CDR2 FQNEAQ, per germline. V was cut by 3 bases and J by 0 bases, with 5 bases left in between. The CDR3: CASSFGSNYGYTF. CDR3 in DNA: TGTGCCAGCAGCTTTGGGTCTAACTATGGCTACACCTTC.

This clone showed up just a few times. The V and J genes are TRBV12-3 or TRBV12-4 and TRBJ2-3; 11 bases match TRBD2. The junction had 7 bases not matched to a gene; V was cut back by 6 bases and J by 2 bases. The length of the CDR3 is 16 residues. The CDR3 sequence is CASRVSGGANTDTQYF. As DNA, the CDR3 is TGTGCCAGCAGAGTTAGCGGGGGGGCCAACACAGATACGCAGTATTTT.

The genes are TRBV20-1 and TRBJ2-3, with 8 bases identical to TRBD2. CDR1 is DFQATT, CDR2 SNEGSKA, per germline (reference sequence). The CDR3 length is 15 residues. V lost 5 bases and J lost 0; bases outside the gene matches: 7. The CDR3 DNA follows: TGCAGTGCTTACGCCGGGAGGGGTAGCACAGATACGCAGTATTTT. Its translation: CSAYAGRGSTDTQYF.

The J gene is TRBJ2-1, the V gene TRBV27; no reliable D call. The V end lost 2 bases, the J end lost 5 bases, and 7 bases lay between the germline ends. Looked up from germline, CDR1 is MNHEY and CDR2 is SMNVEV (reference sequence). This CDR3 has 13 amino acids. The CDR3 sequence is CASSLGRNNEQFF. The CDR3 region has the DNA TGTGCCAGCAGTTTAGGCAGAAACAATGAGCAGTTCTTC.

The sample holds a few counts of this clone. The rearrangement joins TRBV11-2 to TRBJ1-2, with a possible D match to TRBD1 (6 bases). The CDR3 runs to 15 residues. With 0 bases removed from V and 2 bases from J, the gap between germline ends came to 10 bases. CDR1 SGHAT and CDR2 FQNNGV come from the germline V gene. The DNA of the CDR3 is TGTGCCAGCAGCTTAGAAGCGGGGACAAACTATGGCTACACCTTC. It is translated as CASSLEAGTNYGYTF.

This sequence joins TRBV20-1 and TRBJ1-2, with D possibly TRBD1 on 6 matching bases. The CDR3 runs to 15 residues. CDR1 DFQATT and CDR2 SNEGSKA come from the germline V gene (reference sequence). The V end was cut by 3 bases, the J end by 1 base, with 15 bases between. The CDR3 protein is CSARKIQGFNYGYTF. CDR3 nucleotides: TGCAGTGCTAGGAAGATACAGGGATTTAACTATGGCTACACCTTC.

The chain has TRBV30 and TRBJ1-3; no firm D call. Trimming removed 4 bases at V and 1 base at J, with 8 bases between. The CDR3 is 13 residues long. Germline lookup yields CDR1 GTSNPN and CDR2 SVGIG (reference sequence). This CDR3 reads CAWNSGSGNTIYF. For the CDR3, the DNA is TGTGCCTGGAACTCGGGGTCTGGAAACACCATATATTTT.

The chain is built from TRBV5-1 and TRBJ1-5; unclear D gene. Between the trimmed V and J ends, which lost 0 bases and 5 bases, there was a span of 15 bases. The CDR3 runs 16 residues. CDR1 SGHRS and CDR2 YFSETQ come from the germline V gene. The DNA of the CDR3 is TGCGCCAGCAGCTTGGGTCATAGGGATACGGATCAGCCCCAGCATTTT. It yields the protein CASSLGHRDTDQPQHF.